Listed here are 14 T cell receptor beta chains from one sample, sequenced in a study of CD8+CD57+ T cells in acquired aplastic anemia. Sequenced patients had shown CD8+CD57+ cell expansion by flow cytometry. Profiling of TCR beta VDJ combinations and CDR3 sequences used genomic DNA as template. TCRdb re-called the reads with MiXCR, one entry per CDR3 protein. The sample lists about 150,000 distinct CDR3 sequences, approximately 52% occurring once. The specimen was sorted CD4+, CD8+, or CD8+CD57+ T cells (not recorded which) from PBMCs. These TCRs come from a human donor with aplastic anemia.

The rearrangement joins TRBV29-1 to TRBJ1-2; tentatively, D is TRBD1 (5 bases). There are 12 residues in the CDR3. Trimming took off 0 bases at V and 8 bases at J, with 10 bases between the two ends. Germline V gene sequence: CDR1 SQVTM, CDR2 ANQGSEA. The CDR3 sequence: CSVEDGHEGYTF. The CDR3 nucleotides are TGCAGCGTTGAAGACGGACACGAAGGCTACACCTTC. Complete variable domain (other parts from reference TRBV29-1 and TRBJ1-2): SAVISQKPSRDICQRGTSLTIQCQVDSQVTMMFWYRQQPGQSLTLIATANQGSEATYESGFVIDKFPISRPNLTFSTLTVSNMSPEDSSIYLCSVEDGHEGYTFGSGTRLTVV.

In DNA form, the CDR3 reads TGTGCCAGCAGCCTGGATGGGACTACGTTCACAGATACGCAGTATTTT. It encodes CASSLDGTTFTDTQYF. The V call is TRBV5-4, the J call TRBJ2-3; 7 bases map to TRBD2. The CDR3 covers 16 residues. The germline V gene encodes CDR1 SGHNT and CDR2 YYREEE (reference sequence). With 4 bases clipped from V and 2 bases from J, the junction kept 10 bases outside the gene matches.

The V and J genes are TRBV11-2 and TRBJ2-7, with 9 bases matching TRBD1. With V trimmed by 2 bases and J by 6 bases, 2 bases remained unmatched. The CDR3 spans 13 residues. Germline values: CDR1 SGHAT, CDR2 FQNNGV. The chain's CDR3 is CASSLPTGGEQYF. The CDR3 DNA reads TGTGCCAGCAGCTTACCGACAGGGGGCGAGCAGTACTTC. The variable domain in full, with the rest retrieved from reference TRBV11-2 and TRBJ2-7, is EAGVAQSPRYKIIEKRQSVAFWCNPISGHATLYWYQQILGQGPKLLIQFQNNGVVDDSQLPKDRFSAERLKGVDSTLKIQPAKLEDSAVYLCASSLPTGGEQYFGPGTRLTVT.

The gene calls are TRBV6-1 and TRBJ2-1; tentative D call: TRBD2 (6 bases). The CDR3 spans 13 residues. CDR1 and CDR2 (germline): MNHNS, SASEGT. Trimming removed 4 bases from V and 8 bases from J, with 12 bases in between. Here the CDR3 reads CASSVRRAYEQFF. In nucleotides, the CDR3 is TGTGCCAGCAGTGTTAGGAGGGCCTATGAGCAGTTCTTC.

Concerning this clonotype: Since a much larger clone is just one base distant, this may be a read error. The chain recombines TRBV9 with TRBJ2-2, with 7 bases that match TRBD1. Germline V gene sequence: CDR1 SGDLS, CDR2 YYNGEE. This CDR3 has 14 residues. CDR3 sequence reads: CASAGGRNTGEPFF. DNA of the CDR3: TGTGCCAGCGCAGGGGGTAGGAACACCGGGGAGCCGTTTTTT. The whole variable domain, remainder taken from reference TRBV9 and TRBJ2-2, is DSGVTQTPKHLITATGQRVTLRCSPRSGDLSVYWYQQSLDQGLQFLIQYYNGEERAKGNILERFSAQQFPDLHSELNLSSLELGDSALYFCASAGGRNTGEPFFGEGSRLTVL.

The chain employs TRBV4-2 and TRBJ2-7; 9 nucleotides align to TRBD1. CDR3 length: 17 amino acids. Germline V lookup: CDR1 LGHNA, CDR2 YNFKEQ. V was clipped by 4 bases and J by 5 bases; unmatched bases: 15. DNA of the CDR3: TGTGCCAGCAGCCCCCTTAAAAGACAGGGGGACGTAAACGAGCAGTACTTC. Translating it yields CASSPLKRQGDVNEQYF.

The J gene is TRBJ2-7, the V gene TRBV15, with 8 positions matching TRBD1. This CDR3 region has 15 residues. The germline gives CDR1 LNHNV, CDR2 YYDKDF (reference sequence). V lost 0 bases, J lost 2 bases, and 3 bases stayed unmatched. The CDR3 DNA is TGTGCCACCAGCAGAGATTCAGGGGGCCCCTACGAGCAGTACTTC. It is translated as CATSRDSGGPYEQYF.

This chain joins TRBV2 and TRBJ1-1; D is possibly TRBD1 (6 bases). Germline V gene sequence: CDR1 SNHLY, CDR2 FYNNEI. The V end lost 7 bases, the J end lost 2 bases, and 14 bases lay between the germline ends. This CDR3 region has 14 residues. The CDR3: CASTRGADNTEAFF. The CDR3 region has the DNA TGTGCCAGCACCAGGGGCGCGGACAACACTGAAGCTTTCTTT. Together with reference TRBV2 and TRBJ1-1, the CDR3 gives the full variable domain: EPEVTQTPSHQVTQMGQEVILRCVPISNHLYFYWYRQILGQKVEFLVSFYNNEISEKSEIFDDQFSVERPDGSNFTLKIRSTKLEDSAMYFCASTRGADNTEAFFGQGTRLTVV.

Ten or more counts support this clonotype. The genes are TRBV13 and TRBJ1-2; 11 bases fit TRBD1. The germline V gene has CDR1 PRHDT and CDR2 FYEKMQ (reference sequence). The J segment lost 1 base and the V segment lost 4 bases, leaving 8 bases of the junction unmatched. This CDR3 spans 17 amino acids. DNA for the CDR3: TGTGCCAGCAGCTCCCGGGACAGGGGGTACTTTAACTATGGCTACACCTTC. Translated: CASSSRDRGYFNYGYTF.

The V and J genes are TRBV25-1 and TRBJ2-1, with D possibly matching TRBD2 (6 bases). Trimming shortened V by 3 bases and J by 4 bases, and 13 bases separated the two germline ends. CDR3 length: 15 residues. CDR1 is MGHDK and CDR2 is SYGVNS in the germline V gene. CDR3 coding DNA: TGTGCCAGCAGTGACGGTCTAGCGTCTTACAATGAGCAGTTCTTC. Translation gives CASSDGLASYNEQFF.

The gene calls are TRBV5-1 and TRBJ1-1; 7 bases agree with TRBD1. CDR1 is SGHRS and CDR2 is YFSETQ in the germline V gene. This CDR3 spans 14 amino acids. Trimming took 4 bases from V and 4 from J; bases not matched to a gene: 7. DNA of the CDR3: TGCGCCAGCAGCCTAAGACAGGGCAGCACTGAAGCTTTCTTT. Amino acids: CASSLRQGSTEAFF.

CDR3 nucleotides: TGTGCCACCAGCAAACCTGGGGCAACGAACACCGGGGAGCTGTTTTTT. As protein: CATSKPGATNTGELFF. V is TRBV24-1 and J is TRBJ2-2; D may be TRBD1 (5 bases). From germline, CDR1 is KGHDR and CDR2 SFDVKD. The CDR3 has 16 residues. Trimming cost V 7 bases and J 0 bases, with 14 bases left between them.

A note on this clonotype: Possible read error: a much larger clone is one base away. The chain employs TRBV6-1 and TRBJ1-2, with D unresolved. Germline CDR1 and CDR2: MNHNS and SASEGT. The V gene lost 1 base and the J gene lost 7 bases, with 7 bases spanning the gap. This CDR3 is 12 amino acids long. The CDR3 DNA is TGTGCCAGCAGTGAAGGAGTATTTGGCTACACCTTC. Encoded protein: CASSEGVFGYTF.

This chain joins TRBV14 and TRBJ1-6; D ambiguous. V was pared by 1 base and J by 14 bases, with 18 bases between. The germline V gene has CDR1 SGHDN and CDR2 FVKESK. This CDR3 contains 15 residues. This CDR3 reads CASSQGGLPSPTLHF. CDR3 bases: TGTGCCAGCAGCCAAGGGGGTCTGCCCTCACCCACCCTCCACTTT. Full variable domain (outside the CDR3, taken from reference TRBV14 and TRBJ1-6): EAGVTQFPSHSVIEKGQTVTLRCDPISGHDNLYWYRRVMGKEIKFLLHFVKESKQDESGMPNNRFLAERTGGTYSTLKVQPAELEDSGVYFCASSQGGLPSPTLHFGNGTRLTVT.